This entry is about one TCR beta chain. Its target is unknown. This entry comes from a study of Tregs in tolerant kidney transplant recipients. Study-wide results and caveats: For some patients, primers changed over time, blocking nucleotide-level comparison.

V lost 1 base and J 3 bases, leaving 10 bases between the germline ends. Germline lookup yields CDR1 KGHSH and CDR2 LQKENI. There are 15 residues in the CDR3. The data were produced by immunoSEQ multiplex PCR, yet TCRdb's version contains in-frame clones alone and is incomplete. This table has more than 60,000 clones, around 98% appearing once. Sequenced here: CD4+ T cells from blood, sampled before the transplant. The chain has TRBV18 and TRBJ1-5, with a possible D match to TRBD1 (5 bases). The sequence came from a human donor who received a combined kidney and bone marrow transplant. The CDR3 bases are TGTGCCAGCTCACCACGGGGCAGACCCAATCAGCCCCAGCATTTT. Translated, it gives CASSPRGRPNQPQHF.